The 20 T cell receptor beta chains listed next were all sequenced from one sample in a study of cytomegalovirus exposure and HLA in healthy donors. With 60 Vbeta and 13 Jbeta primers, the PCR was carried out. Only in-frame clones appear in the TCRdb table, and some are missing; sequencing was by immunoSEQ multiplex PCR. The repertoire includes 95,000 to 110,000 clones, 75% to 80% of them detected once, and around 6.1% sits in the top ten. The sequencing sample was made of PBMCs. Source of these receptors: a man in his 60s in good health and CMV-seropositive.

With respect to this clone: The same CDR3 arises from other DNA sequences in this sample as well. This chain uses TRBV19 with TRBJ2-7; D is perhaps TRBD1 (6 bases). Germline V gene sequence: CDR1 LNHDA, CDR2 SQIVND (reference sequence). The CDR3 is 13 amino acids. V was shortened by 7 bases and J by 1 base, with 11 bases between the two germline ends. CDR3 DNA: TGTGCCAGTACCCCGGGACAATCCTACGAGCAGTACTTC. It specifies CASTPGQSYEQYF.

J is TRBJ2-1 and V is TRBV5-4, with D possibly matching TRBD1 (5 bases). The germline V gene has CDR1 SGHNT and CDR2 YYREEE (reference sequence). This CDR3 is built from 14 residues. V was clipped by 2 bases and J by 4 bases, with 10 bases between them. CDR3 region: CASSLVGRYNEQFF. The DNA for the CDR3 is TGTGCCAGCAGCTTAGTGGGGCGGTACAATGAGCAGTTCTTC.

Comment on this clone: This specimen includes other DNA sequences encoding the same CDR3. CDR3 loop: CASSRNRGNQPQHF. The CDR3 DNA follows: TGTGCCAGTAGCCGCAACAGGGGGAATCAGCCCCAGCATTTT. The V and J genes are TRBV19 and TRBJ1-5, with 8 bases that match TRBD1. The germline V gene has CDR1 LNHDA and CDR2 SQIVND (reference sequence). With 6 bases clipped from V and 4 bases from J, the junction kept 5 bases outside the gene matches. The CDR3 totals 14 residues.

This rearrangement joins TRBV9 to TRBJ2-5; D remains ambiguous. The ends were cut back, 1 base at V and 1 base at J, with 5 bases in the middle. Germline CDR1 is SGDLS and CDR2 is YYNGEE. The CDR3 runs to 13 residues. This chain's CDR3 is CASSVYGQETQYF. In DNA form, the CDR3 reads TGTGCCAGCAGCGTATACGGCCAAGAGACCCAGTACTTC.

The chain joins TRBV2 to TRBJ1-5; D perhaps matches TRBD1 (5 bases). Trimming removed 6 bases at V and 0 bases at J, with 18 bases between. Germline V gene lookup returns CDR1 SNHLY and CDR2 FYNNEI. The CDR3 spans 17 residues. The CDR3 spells CASRTAATTYSNQPQHF. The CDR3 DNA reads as TGTGCCAGCAGGACAGCTGCAACCACTTATAGCAATCAGCCCCAGCATTTT. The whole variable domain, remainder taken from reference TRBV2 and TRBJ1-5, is EPEVTQTPSHQVTQMGQEVILRCVPISNHLYFYWYRQILGQKVEFLVSFYNNEISEKSEIFDDQFSVERPDGSNFTLKIRSTKLEDSAMYFCASRTAATTYSNQPQHFGDGTRLSIL.

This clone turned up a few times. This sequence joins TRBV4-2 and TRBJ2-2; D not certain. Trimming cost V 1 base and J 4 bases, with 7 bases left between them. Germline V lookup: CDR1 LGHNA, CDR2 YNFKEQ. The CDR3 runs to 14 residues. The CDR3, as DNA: TGTGCCAGCAGCCAAGTAAGAGTCACCGGGGAGCTGTTTTTT. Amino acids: CASSQVRVTGELFF.

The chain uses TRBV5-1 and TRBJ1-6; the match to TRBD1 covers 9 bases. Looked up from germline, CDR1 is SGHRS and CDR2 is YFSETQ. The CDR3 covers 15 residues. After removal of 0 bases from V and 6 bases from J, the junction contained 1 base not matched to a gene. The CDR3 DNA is TGCGCCAGCAGCTTGGGACAGGGGGGTAATTCACCCCTCCACTTT. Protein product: CASSLGQGGNSPLHF.

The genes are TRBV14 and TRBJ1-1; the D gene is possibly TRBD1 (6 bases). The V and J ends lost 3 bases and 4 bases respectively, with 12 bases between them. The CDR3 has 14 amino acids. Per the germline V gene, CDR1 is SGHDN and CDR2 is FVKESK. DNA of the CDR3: TGTGCCAGCAGCCAGTTCACAGGGTTCACTGAAGCTTTCTTT. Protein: CASSQFTGFTEAFF.

The DNA for the CDR3 is TGTGCCAGCAGCGGCCTTGGGACAGACTCTGGAAACACCATATATTTT. It translates to CASSGLGTDSGNTIYF. The rearrangement joins TRBV9 to TRBJ1-3; 7 positions match TRBD1. In germline, CDR1 is SGDLS, CDR2 YYNGEE. The CDR3 extends over 16 amino acids. V trimming: 3 bases; J trimming: 0 bases; junction bases outside the gene matches: 6.

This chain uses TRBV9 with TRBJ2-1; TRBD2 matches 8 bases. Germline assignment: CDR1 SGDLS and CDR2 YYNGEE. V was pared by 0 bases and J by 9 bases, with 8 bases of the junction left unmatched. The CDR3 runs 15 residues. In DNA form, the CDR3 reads TGTGCCAGCAGCGTAGGCGGGGGGAAGTATGGTGAGCAGTTCTTC. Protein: CASSVGGGKYGEQFF.

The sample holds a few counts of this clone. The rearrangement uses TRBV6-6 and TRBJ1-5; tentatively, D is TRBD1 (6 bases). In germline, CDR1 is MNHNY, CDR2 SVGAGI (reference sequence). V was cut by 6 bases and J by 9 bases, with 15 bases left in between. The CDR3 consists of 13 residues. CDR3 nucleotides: TGTGCCAGCAGCCGCGAACAGACAGGGCCCCAGCATTTT. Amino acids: CASSREQTGPQHF.

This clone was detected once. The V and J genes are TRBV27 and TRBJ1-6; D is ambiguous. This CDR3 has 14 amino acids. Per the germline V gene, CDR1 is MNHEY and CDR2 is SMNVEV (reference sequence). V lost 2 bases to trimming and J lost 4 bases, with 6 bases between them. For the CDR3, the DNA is TGTGCCAGCAGTTTACAGATATATAATTCACCCCTCCACTTT. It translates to CASSLQIYNSPLHF.

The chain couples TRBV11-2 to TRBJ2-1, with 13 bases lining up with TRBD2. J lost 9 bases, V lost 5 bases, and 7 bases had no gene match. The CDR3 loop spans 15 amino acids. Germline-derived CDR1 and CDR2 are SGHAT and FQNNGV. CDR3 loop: CASSPGLAGVPEQFF. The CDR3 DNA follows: TGTGCCAGCAGCCCAGGACTAGCGGGGGTACCTGAGCAGTTCTTC.

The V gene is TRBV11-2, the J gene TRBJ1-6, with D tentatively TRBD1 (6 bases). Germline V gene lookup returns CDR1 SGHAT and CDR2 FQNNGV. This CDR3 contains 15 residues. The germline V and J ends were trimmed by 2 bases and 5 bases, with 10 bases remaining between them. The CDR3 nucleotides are TGTGCCAGCAGCTTAACAGGGATGAATAATTCACCCCTCCACTTT. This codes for CASSLTGMNNSPLHF.

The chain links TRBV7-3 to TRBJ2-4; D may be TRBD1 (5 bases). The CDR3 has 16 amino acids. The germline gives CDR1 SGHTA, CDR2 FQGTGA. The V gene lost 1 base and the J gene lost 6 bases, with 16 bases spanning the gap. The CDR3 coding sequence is TGTGCCAGCAGCTTAAAGGGGTCCCCCACCCCAAACATTCAGTACTTC. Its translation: CASSLKGSPTPNIQYF. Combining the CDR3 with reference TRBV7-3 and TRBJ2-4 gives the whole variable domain GAGVSQTPSNKVTEKGKYVELRCDPISGHTALYWYRQSLGQGPEFLIYFQGTGAADDSGLPNDRFFAVRPEGSVSTLKIQRTERGDSAVYLCASSLKGSPTPNIQYFGAGTRLSVL.

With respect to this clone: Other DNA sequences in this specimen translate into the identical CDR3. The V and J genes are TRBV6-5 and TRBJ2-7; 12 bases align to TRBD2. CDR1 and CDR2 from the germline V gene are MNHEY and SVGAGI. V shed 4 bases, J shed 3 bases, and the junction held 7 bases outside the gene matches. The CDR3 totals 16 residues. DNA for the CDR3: TGTGCCAGCAGTTGGACTAGCGGGAAACCGAGCTACGAGCAGTACTTC. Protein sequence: CASSWTSGKPSYEQYF.

This CDR3 reads CASSTPGQGIAEQFF. CDR3 nucleotide sequence: TGTGCCAGCAGCACTCCGGGACAGGGAATTGCTGAGCAGTTCTTC. The chain uses TRBV5-4 and TRBJ2-1, with TRBD1 identical over 9 bases. The trim removed 4 bases at V and 9 bases at J, leaving 11 bases unmatched. CDR1 and CDR2 from the germline V gene are SGHNT and YYREEE (reference sequence). The CDR3 has 15 amino acids.

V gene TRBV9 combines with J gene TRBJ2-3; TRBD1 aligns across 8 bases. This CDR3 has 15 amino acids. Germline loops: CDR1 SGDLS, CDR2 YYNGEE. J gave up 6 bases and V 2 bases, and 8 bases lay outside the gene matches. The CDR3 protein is CASSVQGAGWDTQYF. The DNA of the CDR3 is TGTGCCAGCAGCGTCCAGGGGGCGGGTTGGGATACGCAGTATTTT. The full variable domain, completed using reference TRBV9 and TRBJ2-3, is DSGVTQTPKHLITATGQRVTLRCSPRSGDLSVYWYQQSLDQGLQFLIQYYNGEERAKGNILERFSAQQFPDLHSELNLSSLELGDSALYFCASSVQGAGWDTQYFGPGTRLTVL.

The CDR3 coding sequence is TGTGCCAGCAGTTCAACAGGGGGCTTCACAGATACGCAGTATTTT. It yields the protein CASSSTGGFTDTQYF. V usage is TRBV28 and J usage is TRBJ2-3, with 9 bases lining up with TRBD1. With V trimmed by 4 bases and J by 2 bases, 4 bases remained unmatched. The germline gives CDR1 MDHEN, CDR2 SYDVKM. This CDR3 comprises 15 residues.

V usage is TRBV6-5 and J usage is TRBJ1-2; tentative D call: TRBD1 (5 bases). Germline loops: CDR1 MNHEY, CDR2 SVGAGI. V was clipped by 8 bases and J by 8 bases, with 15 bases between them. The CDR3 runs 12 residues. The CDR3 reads CASAKGVGGYTF. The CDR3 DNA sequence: TGTGCCAGCGCCAAAGGGGTCGGGGGCTACACCTTC.